Described below is a single T cell receptor (beta chain) sequence and its context. The antigen remains unidentified. The data originate from a study of cytomegalovirus exposure and HLA in healthy donors. A multiplex PCR was run with 60 Vbeta primers and 13 Jbeta primers. Sequenced by immunoSEQ multiplex PCR; TCRdb stores in-frame clones only, minus some. The repertoire shows some 150,000 clones; the top ten hold 2% to 2.5%. This CDR3 has 16 amino acids. V gave up 2 bases and J gave up 4 bases, with 15 bases separating them. Germline V gene lookup returns CDR1 MNHNS and CDR2 SASEGT. Study-wide results and caveats: Associated with HLA alleles at 0.05 false discovery rate in a later analysis were around 15,000 TCR beta sequences. In vitro assays verified that three CMV-associated chains recognized CMV antigens specifically. A highly shared variant cluster was judged a likely technical artifact. Reported findings show TCR beta sequences accurately forecast HLA-A and HLA-B alleles in most subjects.

The chain is built from TRBV6-1 and TRBJ1-3; D not certain. The sequenced material came from PBMCs. The receptor was derived from a woman under 30 in good health and CMV-seronegative. The CDR3 sequence is CASSEWLADKGNTIYF. CDR3 DNA: TGTGCCAGCAGTGAATGGTTAGCAGATAAGGGAAACACCATATATTTT.